This T cell receptor beta chain was obtained from a study of identical twins (dated by TCRdb to 2016 to 2017). Looking at the study overall: To test whether fetal clonotypes persist, the study used deep sequencing on TCR alpha and beta repertoires from monozygotic twins, unrelated adults of various ages, and cord blood. Replicate twin experiments were performed at different times using different library preparation protocols to rule out contamination.

From cysteine to phenylalanine, the CDR3 is 15 amino acids long. Only the CDR3 portion is preserved as DNA: 45 bases, with reading frame beginning at the first base. Relative to germline, V is missing 6 bases and J is missing 1 base, with 5 bases of the junction outside any gene match. Only healthy Caucasian donors were included. Three pairs of female monozygotic twins, all aged about 18 to 30 years, made up the twin cohort. RNA for TCR libraries was isolated from peripheral blood mononuclear cells. Library preparation used 5' RACE. TCRdb shows the sequencer as Illumina HiSeq 2000. Template switching added a universal primer binding site, and the final cDNA carried a unique molecular identifier that allowed TCR cDNA molecules to be counted accurately. Specific primers in the conserved constant-segment region were used to synthesize first-strand cDNA for the TCR alpha and beta chains. To control for contamination, every cDNA library was double barcoded, receiving both a SMART-Mk sample barcode and Illumina barcodes. TruSeq adapter sequences and Illumina sample barcodes were added in two successive PCR steps. TCR alpha and beta cDNA libraries were sequenced on the Illumina HiSeq platform with custom primers. The published analysis was carried out like this. MiGEC processed the raw reads to extract unique molecular identifiers, while MiXCR was used to determine the CDR3 positions. Recombination models were inferred per individual with the repgenHMM and IGoR tools using an EM algorithm. Shared clonotypes were analyzed with the tcR package in R, and sharing was normalized by the product of cloneset sizes. To study raw recombination without the effects of thymic and clonal selection, out-of-frame nonproductive sequences were analyzed. The public reads were run again by TCRdb, first through fastp at Q25 and then through MiXCR, and only productive beta chains were kept. Each record represents a unique CDR3 protein, reported with the most common genes and DNA among its rows. The V and J calls, along with clone size, are taken from TCRdb and not from the paper's own processing. The sample records roughly 630,000 distinct CDR3 sequences, roughly 7.2% of which are singletons. Around 1.6% of the sample belongs to the ten largest clones.

This clonotype has ten or more counts. Which antigen it targets is not known. No base-level quality is on record; no much larger clone is a single base apart. General study outcomes and caveats: Zero-insertion analyses could be partly confounded by invariant T cells such as MAIT and iNKT, though diverse VJ usage argued against such confounding for most clonotypes. Because the same donors could not be followed over many years, the conclusions depended on cross-sectional statistical analysis. Abundant cord blood beta clonotypes had fewer insertions, young adult naive repertoires showed a similar but weaker trend, and memory repertoires showed no such trend. Recombination models systematically underestimated out-of-frame TCR alpha sharing in monozygotic twins but agreed with sharing between unrelated individuals. Out-of-frame TCR alpha sequences shared between twins showed an excess of low generation-probability sequences compared with coincidental sharing between unrelated individuals. Excess twin sharing in beta out-of-frame sequences was weaker because fewer shared sequences lowered the signal-to-noise ratio.

This sample also belongs to another study, concerning yellow fever vaccine responses in identical twins. Reported in the second study: According to the authors, in identical twins the way T cells responded to vaccination appeared partly convergent and partly personalized. Focusing on identical twins, the study followed the T cell clones that responded to the vaccine, and did so with precision.

The TCR sequence derives from a woman aged 18 to 35 in good health. Recombination joined TRBV12-3 or TRBV12-4 with TRBJ2-2, and 7 junction bases match TRBD2. The sample comprised PBMCs. The sequenced DNA is TGTGCCAGCAGCACGGGACTAAAGAACACCGGGGAGCTGTTTTTT. It translates to CASSTGLKNTGELFF.